This TCR beta chain stems from a study of blood T cell repertoires in COVID-19. Study-wide context: Whether acute or convalescent, the COVID-19 samples came from the United States, Italy and Spain. T cells, B-cell-depleted T cells, or PBMCs supplied cDNA or gDNA.

Per the study methods: Nucleated cell number was recorded as an estimate derived from reference gene primer amplification. Sequencing was performed with immunoSEQ multiplex PCR; in TCRdb, only in-frame clones are kept and a portion is missing. D and trimming were read from the DNA, whereas the V and J calls and clone size are those reported in that table. The sample lists 250,000 to 300,000 clones, around 86% seen once, with more than 1.3% in the top ten. The clonotype comes from a woman between 35 and 50 years old who had recovered from COVID-19. The specimen sequenced was peripheral blood.

CDR3: CASNLRGAGGQFF. The CDR3 DNA is TGTGCCAGCAATCTTCGCGGAGCGGGGGGACAGTTCTTC. V and J are TRBV6-5 and TRBJ2-1; 9 bases agree with TRBD2. Germline V gene sequence: CDR1 MNHEY, CDR2 SVGAGI. CDR3 length: 13 residues. The junction had 11 bases not matched to a gene; V was cut back by 7 bases and J by 13 bases.